A selection of T cell receptor beta chains follows, all from one sample in a study of cytomegalovirus exposure and HLA in healthy donors. Clones were sequenced by immunoSEQ multiplex PCR, and TCRdb holds only the in-frame ones, with some missing. Among more than 65,000 clones listed, around 79% were seen once. The sequenced material came from PBMCs. Source of these receptors: a middle-aged woman in good health and CMV-seropositive. Each CDR3 is given with its conserved first and last residue. Fields, in order: V gene, J gene, clone size, D gene, CDR3 DNA, CDR3 protein. A D gene is named only where the DNA matches it firmly. A clone size is listed for some rows: how often the clone was seen (once, few, many), or a class if it is expanded.

>TRBV5-1|TRBJ1-2|few|TRBD1
TGCGCCAGCAGCTTCCACGGGACAGGGAGTGTCTATGGCTACACCTTC
CASSFHGTGSVYGYTF
>TRBV7-9|TRBJ1-5|-|-
TGTGCCAGCAGCCGGGGAAACGGCAATCAGCCCCAGCATTTT
CASSRGNGNQPQHF
>TRBV14|TRBJ1-4|-|-
TGTGCCAGCAGCCAAACAGGGAACTTACGGGAAAAACTGTTTTTT
CASSQTGNLREKLFF
>TRBV5-1|TRBJ1-1|-|-
TGCGCCAGCAGCCTCCGGGTTGGAGTCGCTGAGACTTTCTTT
CASSLRVGVAETFF
>TRBV18|TRBJ1-2|-|TRBD1
TGTGCCAGCTCACCCGGGGACAGGCAATATGGCTACACCTTC
CASSPGDRQYGYTF
>TRBV5-1|TRBJ2-2|once|-
TGCGCCAGCAGCACAACCACAGGGCCTAACACCGGGGAGCTGTTTTTT
CASSTTTGPNTGELFF
>TRBV18|TRBJ1-4|-|TRBD1
TGTGCCAGCTCACCCAGGGGGTCTGAAAAACTGTTTTTT
CASSPRGSEKLFF
>TRBV25-1|TRBJ2-3|-|-
TGTGCCAGCAGTGACTCAGGACAGCCCAGGCTGGACACGCAGTATTTT
CASSDSGQPRLDTQYF
>TRBV5-4|TRBJ2-2|-|-
TGTGCCAGCAGCCGGGGCGGACGGGTGGGGACTAACACCGGGGAGCTGTTTTTT
CASSRGGRVGTNTGELFF
>TRBV30|TRBJ2-1|-|TRBD2
TGTGCATGGGACTACAACAATGAGCAGTTCTTC
CAWDYNNEQFF
>TRBV30|TRBJ2-7|-|TRBD1
TGTGCCTGGAGCCGAGGGGGCAGGGGAGTGGACGAGCAGTACTTC
CAWSRGGRGVDEQYF
>TRBV27|TRBJ2-3|once|TRBD2
TGTGCCAGCAGTTTCCTTCCCCCTCGACTAGCGGAGAGCACAGATACGCAGTATTTT
CASSFLPPRLAESTDTQYF
>TRBV28|TRBJ1-5|-|-
TGTGCCAGCAGTCGACCCTATGACAGAAGCAATCAGCCCCAGCATTTT
CASSRPYDRSNQPQHF
>TRBV30|TRBJ1-1|-|TRBD1
TGTGCCTGGAGTGTAGGCCAGGGGGAAATTGCTTTCTTT
CAWSVGQGEIAFF
>TRBV28|TRBJ1-3|-|TRBD1
TGTGCCAGCAGGGCGCCAGGGGGCCCTGGAAACACCATATATTTT
CASRAPGGPGNTIYF
>TRBV19|TRBJ2-3|-|TRBD2
TGTGCCAGTAGGCCACTAGCGGGGGGAAGCACAGATACGCAGTATTTT
CASRPLAGGSTDTQYF
>TRBV28|TRBJ2-7|-|TRBD1
TGTGCCAGCAGCCGTTCACAGGGGTCGTGGGAGCAGTACTTC
CASSRSQGSWEQYF
>TRBV5-4|TRBJ2-1|once|-
TGTGCCAGCAGCACCCCTAGGAGGGAGCAATCGGGTGAGCAGTTCTTC
CASSTPRREQSGEQFF
>TRBV27|TRBJ1-1|-|-
TGTGCCAGCAGTCCTAGTAGGGGGTTCACTGAAGCTTTCTTT
CASSPSRGFTEAFF
>TRBV5-6|TRBJ1-1|-|-
TGTGCCAGCAGCTTGGAGGTCACGGGTACTGAAGCTTTCTTT
CASSLEVTGTEAFF
>TRBV6-5|TRBJ1-1|once|TRBD1
TGTGCCAGCAGAAAAACTACAGGGGTGCACACTGAAGCTTTCTTT
CASRKTTGVHTEAFF
>TRBV5-1|TRBJ2-3|-|-
TGCGCCAGCACCAAGGGAGAGCGGGGCACAGATACGCAGTATTTT
CASTKGERGTDTQYF
>TRBV7-8|TRBJ2-7|-|TRBD1
TGTGCCAGCAGCTCACGTTCGGAGACAGGGTTCATCTCCTACGAGCAGTACTTC
CASSSRSETGFISYEQYF
>TRBV5-6|TRBJ1-3|-|-
TGTGCCAGCAGCTCCACAGGGTTGACGTCTGGAAACACCATATATTTT
CASSSTGLTSGNTIYF
>TRBV15|TRBJ2-1|-|TRBD2
TGTGCCACCAGCAGAGTTGTTAGCGGGTACAATGAGCAGTTCTTC
CATSRVVSGYNEQFF
>TRBV5-4|TRBJ1-5|-|-
TGTGCCAGCAGCTTGTACGGTCAGCCCCAGCATTTT
CASSLYGQPQHF
>TRBV30|TRBJ1-6|-|-
TGTGCCTGGAGTGTGGGTAAAGGGCGGAGGAATTCACCCCTCCACTTT
CAWSVGKGRRNSPLHF
>TRBV6-5|TRBJ1-5|few|-
TGTGCCAGCAGTGGGGGGGCGGATCGTCAGCCCCAGCATTTT
CASSGGADRQPQHF
>TRBV2|TRBJ1-1|-|-
TGTGCCAGCATTAAGAACACAGGAGAGGTCTCTGAAGCTTTCTTT
CASIKNTGEVSEAFF
>TRBV6-6|TRBJ1-1|few|-
TGTGCCAGCAGTTTAAAGGGGTTGAACACTGAAGCTTTCTTT
CASSLKGLNTEAFF
>TRBV5-4|TRBJ2-6|-|TRBD2
TGTGCCAGCAGCTGGGGGGGGACGGCTGGGGCCAACGTCCTGACTTTC
CASSWGGTAGANVLTF
>TRBV7-8|TRBJ1-1|-|-
TGTGCCAGCAGTTCCAGGGAGGGGAACACTGAAGCTTTCTTT
CASSSREGNTEAFF
>TRBV29-1|TRBJ1-2|-|-
TGCAGCGTCGGGGGAGGGGATAGCTATGGCTACACCTTC
CSVGGGDSYGYTF
>TRBV4-1|TRBJ2-3|once|-
TGCGCCAGCAGCCAACAGGGCACAGATACGCAGTATTTT
CASSQQGTDTQYF
>TRBV5-1|TRBJ2-7|-|-
TGCGCCAGCAGCTCGCTCCCCCGCGGGGACAGCTCCTACGAGCAGTACTTC
CASSSLPRGDSSYEQYF
>TRBV19|TRBJ2-1|-|TRBD2
TGTGCCAGTAGTCCGGCCGGGACTAGGCAGTTCTTC
CASSPAGTRQFF
>TRBV9|TRBJ2-5|-|-
TGTGCCAGCAGCGTTTCCGGGAGTCAAGAGACCCAGTACTTC
CASSVSGSQETQYF
>TRBV7-9|TRBJ2-7|-|TRBD1
TGTGCCAGCAGCATAGGGACAGAGTACGGCGAGCAGTACTTC
CASSIGTEYGEQYF
>TRBV6-5|TRBJ1-2|-|TRBD1
TGTGCCAGCAGTTACGGGTCAGGGGGAATTAATGGCTACACCTTC
CASSYGSGGINGYTF
>TRBV29-1|TRBJ1-1|-|-
TGCAGCGTTTCCCGGAACACTGAAGCTTTCTTT
CSVSRNTEAFF
>TRBV5-4|TRBJ2-1|-|TRBD2
TGTGCCAGCAGCTTGGGAGTCGGGAGCGGGGGGACTGAGCAGTTCTTC
CASSLGVGSGGTEQFF